The source of this T cell receptor (beta chain) is a study of beta chain features in type 1 diabetes. The sample holds a few counts of this clone. What it binds is not known. The entirety of the isolated RNA underwent reverse transcription, so expressed TCRB transcripts were sequenced. Libraries were prepared by immunoSEQ multiplex PCR; TCRdb keeps only in-frame clonotypes and omits some of them. This table has hundreds of thousands of clones, roughly 16% appearing once. General study findings and limits: All four CD4+ subsets from Type 1 diabetes patients carried moderately but significantly shorter TCRB CDR3s.

The CDR3 extends over 16 amino acids. CDR1 and CDR2 from the germline V gene are GTSNPN and SVGIG (reference sequence). V shed 2 bases and J shed 5 bases, with 18 bases lying between them. The clonotype was recovered from a young man in good health. V is TRBV30 and J is TRBJ1-4, with no clear D. The material sequenced was naive CD4+ T cells from blood. The DNA of the CDR3 is TGTGCCTGGAGTTTGGCGAACAGAGGGCCAAATGAAAAACTGTTTTTT. Translation: CAWSLANRGPNEKLFF.